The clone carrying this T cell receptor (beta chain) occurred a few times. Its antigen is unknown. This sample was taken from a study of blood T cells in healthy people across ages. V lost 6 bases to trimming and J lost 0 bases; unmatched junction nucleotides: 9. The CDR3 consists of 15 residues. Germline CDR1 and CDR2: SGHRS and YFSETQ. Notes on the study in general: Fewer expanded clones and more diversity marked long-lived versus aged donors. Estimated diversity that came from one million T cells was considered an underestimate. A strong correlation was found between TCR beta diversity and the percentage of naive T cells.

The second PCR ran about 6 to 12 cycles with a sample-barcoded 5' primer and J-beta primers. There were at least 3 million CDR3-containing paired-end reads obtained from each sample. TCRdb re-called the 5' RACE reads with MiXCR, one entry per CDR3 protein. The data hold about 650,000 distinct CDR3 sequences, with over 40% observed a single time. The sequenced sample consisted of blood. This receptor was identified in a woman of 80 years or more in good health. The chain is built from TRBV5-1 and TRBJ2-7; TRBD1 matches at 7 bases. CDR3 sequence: CASKNRDRPSYEQYF. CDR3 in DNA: TGCGCCAGCAAGAACCGGGACAGACCCTCCTACGAGCAGTACTTC.